What follows is one T cell receptor (beta chain) and its context. The target of this receptor is not known. The sample holds no much larger clone one base away, and base qualities are not on file. Measured from the cysteine to the phenylalanine, the CDR3 is 14 residues long. Here the CDR3 DNA is all that survives: 42 bases in frame from base 1. CDR1 and CDR2, looked up from the germline V gene, are SGHAT and FQNNGV. The junction shows trimming of 4 bases on V and 2 bases on J, and the gene matches do not reach 1 base of it. This sample is part of a study of STAT5B mutations in CD4+ large granular lymphocyte leukemia (dated by TCRdb to between 2021 and 2022). The study in broad terms: Among the healthy controls, the CDR3 'QG' motif was associated with a particular HLA allele. The study compared the TCRbeta repertoires of patients with CD4+ T-cell large granular lymphocyte leukemia against the TCRbeta repertoires of healthy blood donors. Flow cytometry performed on FACSCanto II or FACSVerse showed that the purified fractions had more than 95% purity among lymphocytes. General findings and caveats noted by the study authors: CD4-sorted patient repertoires appeared more clonal than healthy CD4+ repertoires, and this difference persisted after removing the putative leukemic clones. TRBV06-family usage was enriched among the top patient clones (8/27) compared with healthy controls (2/35). Data were not HLA-matched; higher clonality in CD4+ versus CD8+ T-LGLL could reflect the relatively small sample size. Each patient's main leukemic clonotypes were private, but about 27% of these clonotypes showed up at low frequency in the non-leukemic repertoires of other patients.

Healthy controls were approximately 40 blood donors whose buffy coats came from the Finnish Red Cross blood service. All TCR-sequenced material derived from peripheral blood: patient blood samples and healthy donor buffy coats. Peripheral blood mononuclear cells were isolated by Ficoll-Hypaque gradient centrifugation. CD4+ cells were magnetically purified from the buffy coats of healthy controls. The Gentra Puregene Cell and Tissue kit was used to extract genomic DNA, and a Qubit 2.0 fluorometer was used to measure the amount of genomic DNA. The immunoSEQ assay at survey resolution was applied to genomic DNA for sequencing of TCRbeta rearrangements. From the authors' description of their analysis: In the TCR sequencing data, the smallest productive clonotype frequency that could be detected was 2.59 x 10-5. Analyses included only productive TCRbeta rearrangements, meaning complete and in-frame sequences. Simpson clonality, calculated in the immunoSEQ Analyzer version 3.0, was used as the measure of sample clonality. Based on frequency, clones were grouped as very rare, small, medium, large (1-20%) or hyperexpanded (>20%). Generation probabilities were estimated with OLGA 1.2.3, V-gene circos plots were generated with VDJtools, specificities were searched for in VDJdb, and CDR3 motifs were identified with GLIPH. TCRdb re-hosts the immuneACCESS table, in-frame sequences only. Its copies lack some clones; in the studies checked, an unresolved V gene accounts for under half of them, and the cause for the rest is not known. The V and J calls and clone size were taken over from that table, and D and trimming were inferred from the DNA. The sample yields fewer than 45,000 clones; approximately 84% were counted once. The ten largest clones capture approximately 0.35% of the sample.

This clonotype was obtained from a human donor in good health. Recombination joined TRBV11-2 with TRBJ2-7; 11 middle bases align to TRBD2. Input material: CD4+ T cells from blood buffy coats. Here the CDR3 is given as CASSSTSGTYEQYF. The sequenced DNA is TGTGCCAGCAGCTCGACTAGCGGGACCTACGAGCAGTACTTC.